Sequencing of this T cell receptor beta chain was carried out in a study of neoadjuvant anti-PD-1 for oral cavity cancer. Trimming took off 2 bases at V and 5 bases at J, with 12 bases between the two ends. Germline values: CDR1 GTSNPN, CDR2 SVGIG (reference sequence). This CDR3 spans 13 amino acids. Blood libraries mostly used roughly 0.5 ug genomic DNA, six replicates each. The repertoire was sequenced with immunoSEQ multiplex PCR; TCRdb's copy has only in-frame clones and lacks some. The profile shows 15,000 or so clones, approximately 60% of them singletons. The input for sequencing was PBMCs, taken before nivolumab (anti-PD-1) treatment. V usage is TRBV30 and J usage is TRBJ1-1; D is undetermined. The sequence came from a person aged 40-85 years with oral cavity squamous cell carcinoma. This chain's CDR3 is CAWSKAGGTEAFF. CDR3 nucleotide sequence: TGTGCCTGGAGTAAGGCAGGCGGGACTGAAGCTTTCTTT.